Listed here are 19 T cell receptor beta chains from one sample, sequenced in a study of CD8 T cells in ankylosing spondylitis. TCRdb fed the 5' RACE reads into MiXCR, producing one record per CDR3 protein. The data contain roughly 250,000 distinct CDR3 sequences, roughly 8.6% of them seen just once; the ten biggest clones take up almost 7%. The specimen sequenced was blood, either unsorted or a sorted T cell fraction (not recorded which). These receptors all come from a male donor with ankylosing spondylitis or in good health (not recorded which).

The sample holds many counts of this clonotype. The chain employs TRBV5-1 and TRBJ2-1, with D perhaps matching TRBD2 (5 bases). The CDR3 contains 18 residues. Germline V gene data show CDR1 as SGHRS and CDR2 as YFSETQ. V dropped 3 bases and J dropped 0 bases, with 19 bases sitting between them. The CDR3 region is CASSSMGGGRSSYNEQFF. CDR3 DNA: TGCGCCAGCAGCTCCATGGGCGGCGGGCGGAGCTCCTACAATGAGCAGTTCTTC.

The chain links TRBV7-3 to TRBJ2-7; 7 bases agree with TRBD2. The CDR3 is 15 residues long. Per germline, CDR1 SGHTA and CDR2 FQGTGA. With 3 bases clipped from V and 6 bases from J, the junction kept 11 bases outside the gene matches. The CDR3 sequence is CASSFVAWREGEQYF. In DNA form, the CDR3 reads TGTGCCAGCAGCTTTGTTGCGTGGAGGGAGGGCGAGCAGTACTTC.

This clonotype was recorded a few times. The gene calls are TRBV5-6 and TRBJ2-3; TRBD2 matches 8 bases. Germline-derived CDR1 and CDR2 are SGHDT and YYEEEE. V lost 4 bases, J lost 1 base, and 8 bases stayed unmatched. This CDR3 is 16 amino acids long. The CDR3 sequence is CASSRGGGWGTDTQYF. The CDR3 DNA is TGTGCCAGCAGCAGAGGCGGGGGGTGGGGCACAGATACGCAGTATTTT.

This clonotype was observed many times. The genes are TRBV20-1 and TRBJ2-5, with D uncertain. The germline CDR1 and CDR2 sequences are DFQATT and SNEGSKA (reference sequence). Trimming removed 6 bases at V and 5 bases at J, with 7 bases between. The CDR3 has 10 residues. The CDR3 region has the DNA TGCAGTGCCACTCGGGAGACCCAGTACTTC. This sequence encodes CSATRETQYF.

The chain uses TRBV7-9 and TRBJ1-1; 8 bases are a match to TRBD1. Germline V gene data show CDR1 as SEHNR and CDR2 as FQNEAQ (reference sequence). The CDR3 covers 14 residues. V trimming: 5 bases; J trimming: 6 bases; junction bases outside the gene matches: 8. This CDR3 reads CASSPGQVGAEAFF. CDR3 coding DNA: TGTGCCAGCAGCCCGGGACAGGTGGGCGCTGAAGCTTTCTTT. The full variable domain, its missing parts supplied by reference TRBV7-9 and TRBJ1-1, is DTGVSQNPRHKITKRGQNVTFRCDPISEHNRLYWYRQTLGQGPEFLTYFQNEAQLEKSRLLSDRFSAERPKGSFSTLEIQRTEQGDSAMYLCASSPGQVGAEAFFGQGTRLTVV.

This clonotype was seen only a few times. J is TRBJ2-7 and V is TRBV3-1; D is uncertain. Germline V gene sequence: CDR1 LGHDT, CDR2 YNNKEL (reference sequence). V lost 0 bases and J lost 6, with 12 bases in between. The CDR3 has 14 residues. As DNA, the CDR3 is TGTGCCAGCAGCCAAGACTCGGCCATAGGCGAGCAGTACTTC. Its protein product is CASSQDSAIGEQYF.

This clonotype has at least ten counts. This rearrangement joins TRBV4-3 to TRBJ2-2; D gene unclear. Germline loops: CDR1 LGHNA, CDR2 YSLEER. CDR3 size: 14 residues. V was trimmed by 0 bases and J by 3 bases, leaving 5 bases between them. The CDR3 sequence: CASSQEWDTGELFF. DNA of the CDR3: TGCGCCAGCAGCCAAGAATGGGACACCGGGGAGCTGTTTTTT.

This clonotype was counted many times. The genes are TRBV30 and TRBJ2-1; 7 bases align to TRBD1. V trimming: 2 bases; J trimming: 2 bases; junction bases outside the gene matches: 0. CDR1 GTSNPN and CDR2 SVGIG come from the germline V gene (reference sequence). The CDR3 totals 13 residues. CDR3 DNA: TGTGCCTGGAGTCAGGGGGCCTACAATGAGCAGTTCTTC. It yields the protein CAWSQGAYNEQFF.

This clonotype has a count of ten or more. The rearrangement uses TRBV7-9 and TRBJ2-5, with 8 bases that match TRBD1. Trimming at V came to 7 bases and at J to 4 bases, leaving 14 bases not matched to a gene. Germline V CDR1 and CDR2: SEHNR, FQNEAQ (reference sequence). The CDR3 sequence is 16 residues long. In nucleotides, the CDR3 is TGTGCCAGCACCCTAAACTACCAAACAGGGGGAGAGACCCAGTACTTC. Its translation is CASTLNYQTGGETQYF.

This clonotype came up many times. For the CDR3, the DNA is TGCGCCAGCAGCCAAGATGGGATTTCTAGCACAGATACGCAGTATTTT. It specifies CASSQDGISSTDTQYF. The chain employs TRBV4-3 and TRBJ2-3; D remains unclear. Looked up from germline, CDR1 is LGHNA and CDR2 is YSLEER. The CDR3 runs to 16 residues. Between the trimmed V and J ends, which lost 0 bases and 0 bases, there was a span of 10 bases.

This clonotype was observed many times. This chain links TRBV12-3 or TRBV12-4 with TRBJ1-5; TRBD1 is a possible D gene (6 bases). V was trimmed by 6 bases and J by 4 bases, leaving 10 bases between them. The CDR3 covers 13 residues. CDR3 DNA: TGTGCCAGCAGCCCAGGGGAAAATCAGCCCCAGCATTTT. This translates into CASSPGENQPQHF.

This clonotype was seen ten or more times. The chain uses TRBV29-1 and TRBJ2-7; the D call may be TRBD1 or TRBD2 (5 bases each). Germline V gene data show CDR1 as SQVTM and CDR2 as ANQGSEA. Trimming removed 0 bases at V and 9 bases at J, with 21 bases between. The CDR3 loop spans 15 amino acids. The CDR3 region has the DNA TGCAGCGTTGAAGAGGGAGAAGGGGAAATACGAGGGCAGTACTTC. Residues: CSVEEGEGEIRGQYF.

This clonotype was found a few times. It may be a read error: a sequence one base away is much more abundant. The V call is TRBV6-5, the J call TRBJ1-2; TRBD1 agrees at 7 bases. CDR1 MNHEY and CDR2 SVGAGI come from the germline V gene. This CDR3 is 15 amino acids long. The CDR3 sequence: CASSYSRQGKDGYSF. CDR3 DNA sequence: TGTGCCAGCAGTTACTCGAGACAGGGAAAAGATGGCTACTCCTTC.

This clonotype was seen many times. This rearrangement joins TRBV6-5 to TRBJ2-7, with D maybe TRBD2 (5 bases). V lost 4 bases, J lost 4 bases, and 14 bases lay in between. The CDR3 loop spans 14 amino acids. Germline values: CDR1 MNHEY, CDR2 SVGAGI. The CDR3 protein is CASSFLTGNYEQYF. The CDR3 DNA sequence: TGTGCCAGCAGTTTTTTAACGGGGAATTACGAGCAGTACTTC.

This clonotype appeared many times. The genes are TRBV20-1 and TRBJ2-5; 7 bases are a match to TRBD2. CDR1 and CDR2 from the germline V gene are DFQATT and SNEGSKA (reference sequence). This CDR3 spans 13 amino acids. Germline trimming cut 6 bases from V and 7 bases from J; bases unmatched to any gene: 11. In DNA form, the CDR3 reads TGCAGTGCCCCTCCGACCGGGGAGGGGACCCAGTACTTC. Residues: CSAPPTGEGTQYF.

This clonotype showed up many times. The chain uses TRBV20-1 and TRBJ1-2; TRBD1 matches at 8 bases. This CDR3 contains 14 residues. V lost 6 bases, J lost 8 bases, and 14 bases stayed unmatched. Germline V lookup: CDR1 DFQATT, CDR2 SNEGSKA (reference sequence). DNA of the CDR3: TGCAGTGCGCCTGGGACAGGTGAATTCGTCGGCTACACCTTC. This sequence encodes CSAPGTGEFVGYTF.

V and J are TRBV5-5 and TRBJ1-1; the D is unclear. V lost 4 bases to trimming and J lost 4 bases, with 14 bases between them. The germline gives CDR1 SGHKS, CDR2 YYEKEE (reference sequence). The CDR3 spans 14 residues. The CDR3 region is CASSRPVKGTEAFF. CDR3 in DNA: TGTGCCAGCAGCCGACCGGTGAAAGGCACTGAAGCTTTCTTT.

The table lists this clonotype with many counts. V usage is TRBV20-1 and J usage is TRBJ1-1; the D is unclear. CDR1 DFQATT and CDR2 SNEGSKA come from the germline V gene (reference sequence). The CDR3 loop spans 15 amino acids. Trimming removed 6 bases at V and 0 bases at J, with 17 bases between. The CDR3 sequence: CSARRPSIMNTEAFF. CDR3 DNA: TGCAGTGCAAGACGGCCCTCAATAATGAACACTGAAGCTTTCTTT.

Of note for this clonotype: This could be a read error, since a much larger clone is one nucleotide away. The V call is TRBV7-2, the J call TRBJ1-6; D gene uncertain. Germline values: CDR1 SGHTA, CDR2 FQGNSA. The CDR3 loop spans 9 amino acids. CDR3 in amino acids: CASGSPLRF. CDR3 nucleotide sequence: TGTGCCAGCGGCTCACCCCTCCGCTTT.